The 16 T cell receptor beta chains below come from one sample, sequenced in a study of identical twins. Each CDR3 protein is one row after TCRdb ran MiXCR on the 5' RACE reads. The sample holds approximately 300,000 distinct CDR3 sequences; 8.5% to 9.5% are singletons and the top ten take roughly 6.8%. The sample was also reused in another study, on yellow fever vaccine responses in identical twins.

Sequencing used CD8+ T cells sorted from blood. The receptors here all came from a young woman in good health.

In its sample, this clonotype was seen a few times. V gene TRBV7-9 combines with J gene TRBJ2-6, with D hard to call. The CDR3 length is 16 residues. V gave up 5 bases and J gave up 2 bases, with 13 bases separating them. Germline lookup yields CDR1 SEHNR and CDR2 FQNEAQ (reference sequence). CDR3: CASSLARAAGANVLTF. As DNA, the CDR3 is TGTGCCAGCAGCCTGGCCCGAGCTGCTGGGGCCAACGTCCTGACTTTC.

This clonotype was counted between two and nine times. The chain combines TRBV18 with TRBJ1-2, with D perhaps TRBD1 (6 bases). Trimming stripped 4 bases from V and 3 bases from J, with 24 bases between. The CDR3 consists of 18 residues. Germline CDR1 reads KGHSH; CDR2 reads LQKENI. The CDR3 nucleotides read TGTGCCAGCTCACGGTCACGGGACACCCTCCCCCTGGACTATGGCTACACCTTC. It is translated as CASSRSRDTLPLDYGYTF.

In this sample, this clonotype turned up many times. The chain uses TRBV28 and TRBJ2-7; D might be TRBD1 or TRBD2, each matching 5 bases. The CDR3 is 14 residues long. The germline V gene has CDR1 MDHEN and CDR2 SYDVKM. Between the trimmed V and J ends, which lost 4 bases and 3 bases, there was a span of 13 bases. CDR3 nucleotide sequence: TGTGCCAGCAGTTCCAGGGCGGGTTTCTACGAGCAGTACTTC. It specifies CASSSRAGFYEQYF.

This clonotype was recorded at least ten times. The rearrangement uses TRBV20-1 and TRBJ2-1; TRBD2 aligns across 11 bases. Germline CDR1 and CDR2: DFQATT and SNEGSKA (reference sequence). The CDR3 contains 17 residues. After removal of 0 bases from V and 4 bases from J, the junction contained 8 bases not matched to a gene. CDR3: CSARDPRLAGGYNEQFF. In DNA, the CDR3 is TGCAGTGCTAGAGATCCCCGCCTAGCGGGGGGTTACAATGAGCAGTTCTTC.

This sequence joins TRBV7-9 and TRBJ2-2; possibly TRBD1 or TRBD2 for D (6 bases each). Germline V gene lookup returns CDR1 SEHNR and CDR2 FQNEAQ (reference sequence). The V end was cut by 3 bases, the J end by 1 base, with 12 bases between. This CDR3 is built from 16 residues. CDR3: CASSFEGGQNTGELFF. Here the CDR3 DNA reads TGTGCCAGCAGCTTTGAGGGGGGCCAGAACACCGGGGAGCTGTTTTTT.

This clonotype has just a few counts. This chain joins TRBV5-6 and TRBJ2-4; the D is unclear. Germline V gene data show CDR1 as SGHDT and CDR2 as YYEEEE. The CDR3 spans 15 residues. Trimming cost V 1 base and J 1 base, with 9 bases left between them. The CDR3 region has the DNA TGTGCCAGCAGCTTGTTTACATACGCCAAAAACATTCAGTACTTC. This translates into CASSLFTYAKNIQYF.

This clonotype showed up many times. The chain combines TRBV6-1 with TRBJ1-2; D is ambiguous. The ends were cut back, 6 bases at V and 3 bases at J, with 8 bases in the middle. The germline V gene has CDR1 MNHNS and CDR2 SASEGT. CDR3 length: 12 amino acids. The CDR3 bases are TGTGCCAGCAGGGAGGCAGACTATGGCTACACCTTC. Protein: CASREADYGYTF.

This chain uses TRBV20-1 with TRBJ1-5, with D perhaps matching TRBD1 (5 bases). Germline loops: CDR1 DFQATT, CDR2 SNEGSKA (reference sequence). V lost 4 bases, J lost 3 bases, and 13 bases lay in between. The length of the CDR3 is 14 residues. In nucleotides, the CDR3 is TGCAGTGCTACCCGACAGTCAGACAATCAGCCCCAGCATTTT. Its protein product is CSATRQSDNQPQHF.

This chain joins TRBV27 and TRBJ2-3; 7 bases agree with TRBD2. The germline gives CDR1 MNHEY, CDR2 SMNVEV (reference sequence). CDR3 length: 15 amino acids. V gave up 3 bases and J gave up 1 base; unmatched junction bases: 4. The CDR3 region has the DNA TGTGCCAGCAGTTTCGGCGGGGGTGGCACAGATACGCAGTATTTT. Its protein is CASSFGGGGTDTQYF.

V and J are TRBV27 and TRBJ1-4; D is possibly TRBD1 (5 bases). The CDR3 spans 15 residues. V dropped 5 bases and J dropped 7 bases, with 17 bases sitting between them. Germline V gives CDR1 MNHEY, CDR2 SMNVEV (reference sequence). CDR3: CASSPRQRSGEKLFF. CDR3 DNA sequence: TGTGCCAGCAGTCCTCGACAGAGATCCGGTGAAAAACTGTTTTTT.

This chain joins TRBV7-3 and TRBJ1-6; unclear D gene. Germline V CDR1 and CDR2: SGHTA, FQGTGA. Trimming cost V 5 bases and J 6 bases, with 14 bases left between them. The CDR3 contains 15 residues. CDR3 region: CASSEDGAPNSPLHF. In DNA form, the CDR3 reads TGTGCCAGCAGCGAAGACGGCGCTCCTAATTCACCCCTCCACTTT.

This clonotype was seen a few times. The J gene is TRBJ2-2, the V gene TRBV29-1, with 8 bases that match TRBD2. This CDR3 has 13 amino acids. Germline V gene data show CDR1 as SQVTM and CDR2 as ANQGSEA. Trimming at V came to 3 bases and at J to 6 bases, leaving 3 bases not matched to a gene. The CDR3 is CSVELAGAGELFF. The DNA of the CDR3 is TGCAGCGTTGAGCTAGCGGGCGCCGGGGAGCTGTTTTTT.

This clonotype came up many times. The chain is built from TRBV12-3 or TRBV12-4 and TRBJ2-7; D call uncertain. Trimming removed 4 bases at V and 7 bases at J, with 14 bases between. The CDR3 runs to 13 residues. The CDR3 reads CASSYLQVPEQYF. The CDR3 DNA sequence: TGTGCCAGCAGTTACTTACAAGTCCCGGAGCAGTACTTC.

The chain uses TRBV5-1 and TRBJ1-2, with 12 positions matching TRBD1. The CDR3 covers 16 residues. Germline V gene lookup returns CDR1 SGHRS and CDR2 YFSETQ. The junction had 12 bases not matched to a gene; V was cut back by 4 bases and J by 8 bases. Here the CDR3 reads CASSEGQGAALGGYTF. DNA of the CDR3: TGCGCCAGCAGCGAGGGACAGGGGGCCGCGTTGGGGGGCTACACCTTC.

In this sample, this clonotype turned up a few times. The chain is built from TRBV20-1 and TRBJ2-7, with TRBD2 matching over 10 bases. Germline loops: CDR1 DFQATT, CDR2 SNEGSKA (reference sequence). V lost 1 base and J lost 2; bases outside the gene matches: 5. The CDR3 totals 15 residues. The DNA of the CDR3 is TGCAGTGCTAGAGCTCCGGGACTAGCGACCTACGAGCAGTACTTC. Translation: CSARAPGLATYEQYF.

The chain combines TRBV20-1 with TRBJ1-2, with 7 bases fitting TRBD1. This CDR3 is built from 14 residues. From germline, CDR1 is DFQATT and CDR2 SNEGSKA (reference sequence). V shed 7 bases and J 5 bases; nucleotides not matched to a gene: 13. CDR3 amino acids: CSVLDPGQSYGYTF. The CDR3 nucleotides read TGCAGTGTCCTCGATCCGGGACAGTCATATGGCTACACCTTC.